The 4 T cell receptor beta chains in this list originate from one sample, sequenced in a study of blood T cells in healthy people across ages. A second roughly 6 to 12 cycle PCR used barcoded and J-beta primers. TCRdb used MiXCR to reprocess the 5' RACE reads, holding one entry per CDR3 protein. The data contain hundreds of thousands of distinct CDR3 sequences, around 21% of them singletons. Sequencing input: blood. Every receptor here comes from a man between 65 and 80 years old in good health.

This rearrangement joins TRBV7-6 to TRBJ1-4, with 8 nucleotides matching TRBD1. Germline V gives CDR1 SGHVS, CDR2 FNYEAQ. V lost 1 base, J lost 1 base, and 8 bases stayed unmatched. The CDR3 has 18 amino acids. The CDR3 sequence is CASSLDSGGLVTNEKLFF. CDR3 DNA sequence: TGTGCCAGCAGCTTAGACTCAGGGGGCCTTGTAACTAATGAAAAACTGTTTTTT. The variable domain in full, completed from reference TRBV7-6 and TRBJ1-4, reads GAGVSQSPRYKVTKRGQDVALRCDPISGHVSLYWYRQALGQGPEFLTYFNYEAQQDKSGLPNDRFSAERPEGSISTLTIQRTEQRDSAMYRCASSLDSGGLVTNEKLFFGSGTQLSVL.

J is TRBJ2-5 and V is TRBV12-3 or TRBV12-4, with 7 bases fitting TRBD2. Gene TRBJ2-1 matches the end of the DNA better, so the J call may be wrong. This CDR3 has 13 residues. The CDR3 loop reads CASSGLVRNEQFF. The CDR3 nucleotides read TGTGCCAGCAGTGGACTAGTTAGGAATGAGCAGTTCTTC.

J is TRBJ2-5 and V is TRBV6-6; D ambiguous. The V end was cut by 6 bases, the J end by 4 bases, with 12 bases between. There are 13 residues in the CDR3. CDR1 and CDR2 from the germline V gene are MNHNY and SVGAGI (reference sequence). The CDR3 DNA follows: TGTGCCAGCAGCGGGTTAGTCTCAGAGACCCAGTACTTC. Its protein product is CASSGLVSETQYF.

The V call is TRBV3-1, the J call TRBJ2-3; no firm D call. CDR3 length: 13 amino acids. Germline CDR1 LGHDT, CDR2 YNNKEL (reference sequence). With 2 bases removed from V and 1 base from J, the gap between germline ends came to 4 bases. The CDR3 DNA sequence: TGTGCCAGCAGCCAACCGGGCACAGATACGCAGTATTTT. Its translation is CASSQPGTDTQYF.